This TCR beta chain is drawn from a study of blood T cells in healthy people across ages. The study's findings and limits: Naive T cell percentage strongly correlated with TCR beta diversity. Estimates based on one million T cells were treated as lower bounds. Fewer expanded clones and more diversity marked long-lived versus aged donors.

Notes on this clonotype: No antigen is known for it.

With each sample, at least 6 micrograms of total RNA were extracted. From germline, CDR1 is MNHEY and CDR2 SVGEGT. CDR3 length: 16 amino acids. The V and J ends lost 0 bases and 3 bases respectively, with 13 bases between them. Then a second PCR, running roughly 7 to 11 cycles, was carried out with a sample-barcoded 5' primer and a J-beta primer mix. TCRdb recomputed calls from the 5' RACE reads with MiXCR, one row per CDR3 protein. The table records some 1.1 million distinct CDR3 sequences, around two fifths of them present only once. Input material: blood. The J gene is TRBJ2-3, the V gene TRBV6-2 or TRBV6-3; perhaps TRBD2 as D (6 bases). The sequence was obtained from a man aged 18 to 29 in good health. The chain's CDR3 is CASSYSKEGITDTQYF. CDR3 DNA sequence: TGTGCCAGCAGTTACTCGAAGGAGGGGATAACAGATACGCAGTATTTT.